There are many counts of the clone carrying this T cell receptor beta chain. The antigen is undetermined. The sample comes from a study of breast tumors, draining lymph nodes, adjacent tissues. TCRdb reprocessed the multiplex PCR reads via MiXCR and lists one record per CDR3 protein. The sample has about 100,000 distinct CDR3 sequences, about 20% seen once; the top ten hold around 1.3%. Broader study findings: Luminal-like breast cancer showed significantly higher tumor–nontumor repertoire similarity than basal-like. Tumor TCR diversity was below lymph nodes but above nontumor tissue. The lymph node origin of tumor T cells was framed as consistent with a hypothesis, not demonstrated.

Axillary draining lymph nodes of breast cancer patients supplied the node samples. The V and J ends lost 4 bases and 4 bases, in that order; junction bases with no gene match: 7. CDR3 size: 14 residues. The germline CDR1 and CDR2 sequences are SGHDT and YYEEEE. The chain joins TRBV5-6 to TRBJ1-2, with 7 bases matching TRBD1. The receptor was derived from a female donor with breast cancer. Some clones in this sample may be carry-over from other donors' samples. Sequencing input: axillary lymph node tissue. CDR3: CASSRRTGAYGYTF. The CDR3, as DNA: TGTGCCAGCAGCCGACGTACAGGGGCCTATGGCTACACCTTC.